This T cell receptor (beta chain) is drawn from a study of regulatory T cells in long-lasting Graves disease. Construction of the TCR beta libraries employed iRepertoire HTBI primers in conjunction with Arm-PCR of CDR3 regions. TCRdb re-called the multiplex PCR reads through MiXCR, storing one row per CDR3 protein. Among some 370,000 distinct CDR3 sequences listed, roughly 12% were seen once. Trimming took off 1 base at V and 1 base at J, with 7 bases between the two ends. In germline, CDR1 is KGHSH, CDR2 LQKENI. This CDR3 has 15 amino acids. Time point noted: newly diagnosed GD, antithyroid drugs for less than 3 months. The TCR library was made from RNA that had been extracted from PBMCs in TRIzol. This clonotype has a handful of counts. These sequences were also reported in another study, on T cells in Graves' hyperthyroidism and ophthalmopathy.

The source material was peripheral blood mononuclear cells (PBMCs), sampled at new diagnosis, from a patient treated with antithyroid drugs. The chain couples TRBV18 to TRBJ2-2; D is unresolved. The receptor's source is a young woman with Graves disease. CDR3 protein: CASSPRILNTGELFF. CDR3 nucleotides: TGTGCCAGCTCACCACGCATTTTGAACACCGGGGAGCTGTTTTTT.